This T cell receptor (beta chain) is drawn from a study of cytomegalovirus exposure and HLA in healthy donors. There are a few counts of this clone. Its antigen is undetermined. Study-level results: Rarity marked most TCR sequences, yet some public TCRs occurred in many donors.

Germline CDR1 reads LNHNV; CDR2 reads YYDKDF (reference sequence). V was clipped by 1 base and J by 3 bases; unmatched bases: 5. CDR3 length: 16 amino acids. The PCR employed 60 Vbeta primers together with 13 Jbeta primers. Data came from immunoSEQ multiplex PCR; TCRdb stores just in-frame clones and leaves some out. The data show fewer than 100,000 clones, with around four fifths seen just once and over 4% held by the top ten. The source material was PBMCs. This TCR was sampled from a woman in her thirties or forties in good health and CMV-seropositive. The chain couples TRBV15 to TRBJ1-5; 8 bases agree with TRBD1. CDR3: CATSRAGQGPNQPQHF. The CDR3 DNA reads TGTGCCACCAGCAGAGCTGGACAGGGCCCCAATCAGCCCCAGCATTTT.